Shown below are 17 T cell receptor beta chains from a single sample sequenced in a study of shared T cell receptors in the human thymus (dated by TCRdb to the early 2020s). Library generation was performed with the immunoSEQ multiplex PCR assay. TCRdb retrieved this table from immuneACCESS and kept in-frame rearrangements only. Not all clones are present; in checked studies, unresolved V genes account for under half, and no reason is known for the remainder. The sample table shows roughly 560,000 clones, and 78% are seen once. 0.01% to 0.015% of the sample rests with the top ten. The sample also formed part of further work on human thymus T cells.

The source material was thymocytes. These TCRs come from a boy younger than two with a congenital heart defect. Donor details come from another sample of the same person, matched by shared clones.

The chain carries TRBV6-5 and TRBJ1-2, with TRBD1 matching 7 bases. Germline V gene lookup returns CDR1 MNHEY and CDR2 SVGAGI. This CDR3 region has 14 residues. Trimming at V came to 4 bases and at J to 4 bases, leaving 6 bases not matched to a gene. In DNA, the CDR3 is TGTGCCAGCAGTTTCGAGGGGGCAGGCTATGGCTACACCTTC. As protein: CASSFEGAGYGYTF.

The chain joins TRBV5-1 to TRBJ1-1; D perhaps matches TRBD1 (6 bases). V was shortened by 0 bases and J by 6 bases, with 18 bases between the two germline ends. Germline V gives CDR1 SGHRS, CDR2 YFSETQ. The CDR3 runs to 16 residues. CDR3: CASSLAYGRGRAEAFF. As DNA, the CDR3 is TGCGCCAGCAGCTTGGCCTACGGCAGGGGTCGAGCTGAAGCTTTCTTT.

The J gene is TRBJ1-1, the V gene TRBV19, with 8 nucleotides matching TRBD1. This CDR3 has 16 residues. Germline V gene lookup returns CDR1 LNHDA and CDR2 SQIVND (reference sequence). Trimming cost V 0 bases and J 2 bases; bases outside gene matches: 5. In nucleotides, the CDR3 is TGTGCCAGTAGTATAGACCCGACAGGGGTAAACACTGAAGCTTTCTTT. Its protein is CASSIDPTGVNTEAFF.

The genes are TRBV2 and TRBJ1-3; TRBD1 aligns across 8 bases. This CDR3 contains 17 residues. Per the germline V gene, CDR1 is SNHLY and CDR2 is FYNNEI. The ends lost 7 bases at V and 0 bases at J; junction bases unmatched: 11. CDR3 residues: CASTMGQVSSSGNTIYF. CDR3 bases: TGTGCCAGCACCATGGGACAGGTATCCTCCTCTGGAAACACCATATATTTT.

The rearrangement links TRBV4-3 to TRBJ2-1, with TRBD2 matching over 8 bases. J gave up 8 bases and V 0 bases, and 9 bases lay outside the gene matches. The germline gives CDR1 LGHNA, CDR2 YSLEER. This CDR3 spans 16 amino acids. The CDR3 coding sequence is TGCGCCAGCAGCCAAGAAGACGGGAGGGCCTCTCATGAGCAGTTCTTC. It specifies CASSQEDGRASHEQFF.

The chain links TRBV15 to TRBJ2-1; a possible D gene is TRBD2 (5 bases). This CDR3 is built from 17 residues. The V gene's germline CDR1 is LNHNV and CDR2 YYDKDF (reference sequence). V dropped 0 bases and J dropped 5 bases, with 17 bases sitting between them. The CDR3 DNA reads as TGTGCCACCAGCAGAGAACGGCTAGCCGCCAACCACAATGAGCAGTTCTTC. Its protein is CATSRERLAANHNEQFF.

V and J are TRBV7-9 and TRBJ1-5, with D possibly TRBD1 on 5 matching bases. Trimming removed 5 bases at V and 3 bases at J, with 23 bases between. The CDR3 spans 18 residues. The V gene's germline CDR1 is SEHNR and CDR2 FQNEAQ (reference sequence). This CDR3 reads CASSPPPSKTEFNQPQHF. CDR3 nucleotides: TGTGCCAGCAGCCCACCCCCCTCTAAGACAGAATTCAATCAGCCCCAGCATTTT.

The CDR3 is CASSMRGDNQPQHF. DNA for the CDR3: TGTGCCAGTAGTATGCGGGGGGACAACCAGCCCCAGCATTTT. The V and J genes are TRBV19 and TRBJ1-5; a weak D match, TRBD1 (6 bases). Germline CDR1 reads LNHDA; CDR2 reads SQIVND (reference sequence). V was shortened by 3 bases and J by 7 bases, with 13 bases between the two germline ends. The CDR3 is 14 residues long.

This clone was seen a single time. The V gene is TRBV11-2, the J gene TRBJ1-4; tentatively, D is TRBD1 (6 bases). Germline V CDR1 and CDR2: SGHAT, FQNNGV. CDR3 size: 14 residues. Trimming took 4 bases from V and 8 from J, leaving 14 bases between them. The CDR3 DNA follows: TGTGCCAGCAGCTACAGACAGGACGGGGAAAAACTGTTTTTT. It encodes CASSYRQDGEKLFF. Full variable domain (rest looked up from reference TRBV11-2 and TRBJ1-4): EAGVAQSPRYKIIEKRQSVAFWCNPISGHATLYWYQQILGQGPKLLIQFQNNGVVDDSQLPKDRFSAERLKGVDSTLKIQPAKLEDSAVYLCASSYRQDGEKLFFGSGTQLSVL.

This clone was recorded only once. The chain recombines TRBV27 with TRBJ2-7; D might be TRBD1 (6 bases). V lost 2 bases and J lost 2, with 13 bases in between. CDR1 and CDR2 (germline): MNHEY, SMNVEV (reference sequence). The CDR3 consists of 15 residues. As DNA, the CDR3 is TGTGCCAGCAGTTTAAGCTCCGGGACAACCTACGAGCAGTACTTC. It is translated as CASSLSSGTTYEQYF.

The chain is built from TRBV7-2 and TRBJ2-3, with D possibly being TRBD2 (6 bases). Trimming removed 0 bases from V and 3 bases from J, with 10 bases in between. This CDR3 spans 15 amino acids. Germline V gives CDR1 SGHTA, CDR2 FQGNSA. CDR3 region: CASSLAPGETDTQYF. CDR3 nucleotides: TGTGCCAGCAGCTTAGCGCCGGGAGAAACAGATACGCAGTATTTT. Using reference TRBV7-2 and TRBJ2-3 for the parts outside the CDR3, the full variable domain is GAGVSQSPSNKVTEKGKDVELRCDPISGHTALYWYRQSLGQGLEFLIYFQGNSAPDKSGLPSDRFSAERTGGSVSTLTIQRTQQEDSAVYLCASSLAPGETDTQYFGPGTRLTVL.

The chain links TRBV25-1 to TRBJ2-7; 9 nucleotides agree with TRBD2. In germline, CDR1 is MGHDK, CDR2 SYGVNS. CDR3 size: 15 residues. The J segment lost 5 bases and the V segment lost 5 bases, leaving 10 bases of the junction unmatched. The CDR3 here is CASSSTLAGEDEQYF. DNA of the CDR3: TGTGCCAGCAGTTCGACCTTAGCGGGAGAGGACGAGCAGTACTTC.

This chain links TRBV7-2 with TRBJ2-3, with 8 bases identical to TRBD2. The CDR3 sequence is 16 residues long. Trimming took 4 bases from V and 0 from J; bases not matched to a gene: 6. Per germline, CDR1 SGHTA and CDR2 FQGNSA. The CDR3: CASSSELAVSTDTQYF. The CDR3 region has the DNA TGTGCCAGCAGCTCCGAACTAGCGGTTAGCACAGATACGCAGTATTTT.

This chain joins TRBV7-3 and TRBJ2-5, with 11 bases aligning to TRBD2. This CDR3 region has 19 residues. Germline V gives CDR1 SGHTA, CDR2 FQGTGA. V gave up 3 bases and J gave up 4 bases; unmatched junction bases: 16. In DNA form, the CDR3 reads TGTGCCAGCAGCTTGACAAACGGGACTAGCGGACCCCGGGGAGAGACCCAGTACTTC. Its translation is CASSLTNGTSGPRGETQYF.

This clone was detected a few times. This chain connects TRBV18 to TRBJ1-4; D remains unclear. Trimming took off 3 bases at V and 0 bases at J, with 11 bases between the two ends. The CDR3 has 16 amino acids. The germline V gene has CDR1 KGHSH and CDR2 LQKENI. The CDR3 bases are TGTGCCAGCTCACCCTCGACACCAGCAACTAATGAAAAACTGTTTTTT. Its translation: CASSPSTPATNEKLFF.

In nucleotides, the CDR3 is TGTGCCAGCAGCTTAGGAAGCGCGGGAGGGGACCACGAGCAGTACTTC. It specifies CASSLGSAGGDHEQYF. J is TRBJ2-7 and V is TRBV7-2; the match to TRBD2 covers 9 bases. The ends lost 1 base at V and 5 bases at J; junction bases unmatched: 9. From germline, CDR1 is SGHTA and CDR2 FQGNSA. The length of the CDR3 is 16 residues.

The DNA for the CDR3 is TGTGCCACCAGCAGAGCAGCAGGGGAGCCCTACGAGCAGTACTTC. Amino acids: CATSRAAGEPYEQYF. The rearrangement uses TRBV15 and TRBJ2-7; TRBD1 might be the D (6 bases). The CDR3 consists of 15 residues. Germline CDR1 LNHNV, CDR2 YYDKDF (reference sequence). With 1 base removed from V and 2 bases from J, the gap between germline ends came to 12 bases.